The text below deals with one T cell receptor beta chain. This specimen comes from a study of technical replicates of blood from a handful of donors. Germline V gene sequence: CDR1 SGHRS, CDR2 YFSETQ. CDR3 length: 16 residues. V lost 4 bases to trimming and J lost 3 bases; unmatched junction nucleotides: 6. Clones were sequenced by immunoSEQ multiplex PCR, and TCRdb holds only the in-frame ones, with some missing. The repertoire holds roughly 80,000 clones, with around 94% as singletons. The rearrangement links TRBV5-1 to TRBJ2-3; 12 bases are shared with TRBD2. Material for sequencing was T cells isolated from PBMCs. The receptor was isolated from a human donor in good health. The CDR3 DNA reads TGCGCCAGCAGCGTTGGACTAGCGGGAATTACAGATACGCAGTATTTT. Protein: CASSVGLAGITDTQYF. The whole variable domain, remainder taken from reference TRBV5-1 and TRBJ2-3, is KAGVTQTPRYLIKTRGQQVTLSCSPISGHRSVSWYQQTPGQGLQFLFEYFSETQRNKGNFPGRFSGRQFSNSRSEMNVSTLELGDSALYLCASSVGLAGITDTQYFGPGTRLTVL.